One sample yielded the 21 T cell receptor beta chains listed below, sequenced in a study of CD8+CD57+ T cells in acquired aplastic anemia. Previously, flow cytometry had revealed CD8+CD57+ cell expansion in the patients chosen for sequencing. The use of genomic DNA as template underpinned the TCR beta VDJ and CDR3 profiling. TCRdb passed the reads through MiXCR, listing each CDR3 protein once. Among 90,000 to 150,000 distinct CDR3 sequences listed, 50% to 70% were seen once. Specimen: sorted CD4+, CD8+, or CD8+CD57+ T cells (not recorded which) from PBMCs. These receptors all stem from a human donor with aplastic anemia.

This clonotype was counted ten times or more. The chain links TRBV4-3 to TRBJ2-7, with D unclear. CDR3 length: 14 residues. The germline V gene encodes CDR1 LGHNA and CDR2 YSLEER. Trimming shortened V by 0 bases and J by 3 bases, and 9 bases separated the two germline ends. This CDR3 is CASSQDASNYEQYF. The CDR3 nucleotides are TGCGCCAGCAGCCAAGACGCCAGTAACTACGAGCAGTACTTC.

The chain recombines TRBV20-1 with TRBJ2-7; 9 bases are shared with TRBD1. The J segment lost 6 bases and the V segment lost 3 bases, leaving 9 bases of the junction unmatched. Germline CDR1 is DFQATT and CDR2 is SNEGSKA (reference sequence). This CDR3 spans 14 amino acids. The CDR3 DNA reads as TGCAGTGCTAGTACGTGGGACAGGGCGGTCGAGCAGTACTTC. This translates into CSASTWDRAVEQYF.

The rearrangement uses TRBV7-6 and TRBJ2-2; 8 bases agree with TRBD1. The length of the CDR3 is 16 residues. V shed 0 bases, J shed 6 bases, and the junction held 6 bases outside the gene matches. CDR1 SGHVS and CDR2 FNYEAQ come from the germline V gene. Here the CDR3 DNA reads TGTGCCAGCAGCTTAGCTACAGGGGGGTTGGCCGGGGAGCTGTTTTTT. Translated: CASSLATGGLAGELFF.

The V and J genes are TRBV11-1 and TRBJ2-2; no firm D call. The ends were cut back, 2 bases at V and 1 base at J, with 11 bases in the middle. The CDR3 length is 16 residues. Looked up from germline, CDR1 is SGHAT and CDR2 is FQDESV (reference sequence). In DNA, the CDR3 is TGTGCCAGCAGCTTAACGAGAGTAGGGAACACCGGGGAGCTGTTTTTT. Its translation is CASSLTRVGNTGELFF.

The rearrangement joins TRBV5-4 to TRBJ2-7; D is undetermined. The CDR3 totals 13 residues. Germline V lookup: CDR1 SGHNT, CDR2 YYREEE (reference sequence). Trimming left V 4 bases short and J 6 bases short, with 14 bases between. CDR3 sequence (DNA): TGTGCCAGCAGCCCCCTTCTAATGGGCGAGCAGTACTTC. Amino acids: CASSPLLMGEQYF.

This chain uses TRBV10-3 with TRBJ1-2; D call uncertain. The CDR3 is made up of 15 amino acids. V was clipped by 3 bases and J by 0 bases, with 11 bases between them. The germline V gene has CDR1 ENHRY and CDR2 SYGVKD. This CDR3 reads CAISDRTAANYGYTF. In DNA form, the CDR3 reads TGTGCCATCAGTGACCGGACGGCTGCTAACTATGGCTACACCTTC.

This clonotype was counted ten times or more. This rearrangement joins TRBV14 to TRBJ1-2; no clear D gene. This CDR3 comprises 17 residues. Germline V gives CDR1 SGHDN, CDR2 FVKESK. V was shortened by 1 base and J by 1 base, with 16 bases between the two germline ends. CDR3 in DNA: TGTGCCAGCAGCCAAGTCACGGTTAGCCCCCTTAACTATGGCTACACCTTC. Its protein is CASSQVTVSPLNYGYTF. Combining the CDR3 with reference TRBV14 and TRBJ1-2 gives the whole variable domain EAGVTQFPSHSVIEKGQTVTLRCDPISGHDNLYWYRRVMGKEIKFLLHFVKESKQDESGMPNNRFLAERTGGTYSTLKVQPAELEDSGVYFCASSQVTVSPLNYGYTFGSGTRLTVV.

This clonotype was seen only a few times. V and J are TRBV25-1 and TRBJ2-7; D is possibly TRBD1 or TRBD2 (6 bases each). Germline V gives CDR1 MGHDK, CDR2 SYGVNS. V lost 4 bases, J lost 0 bases, and 16 bases lay in between. CDR3 size: 16 residues. The CDR3 DNA follows: TGTGCCAGCAGTGGGCGGACAGCCGGGGGCTCCTACGAGCAGTACTTC. The encoded protein is CASSGRTAGGSYEQYF.

This clonotype was observed once. This chain uses TRBV2 with TRBJ2-7; no definite D call. The CDR3 sequence is 13 residues long. The V gene lost 3 bases and the J gene lost 6 bases, with 12 bases spanning the gap. Germline V gives CDR1 SNHLY, CDR2 FYNNEI. The DNA of the CDR3 is TGTGCCAGCAGTGAGGCTTACATGGGCGAGCAGTACTTC. It is translated as CASSEAYMGEQYF.

The chain joins TRBV7-9 to TRBJ2-5, with D tentatively TRBD1 or TRBD2 (5 bases each). V dropped 5 bases and J dropped 3 bases, with 13 bases sitting between them. The CDR3 sequence is 14 residues long. Per the germline V gene, CDR1 is SEHNR and CDR2 is FQNEAQ (reference sequence). The CDR3 DNA is TGTGCCAGCAGCCCCGGGACCCGGGAAGAGACCCAGTACTTC. Its translation is CASSPGTREETQYF.

V and J are TRBV29-1 and TRBJ1-1, with D unresolved. This CDR3 spans 10 amino acids. V lost 7 bases and J 1 base, leaving 4 bases between the germline ends. Germline values: CDR1 SQVTM, CDR2 ANQGSEA. The CDR3 sequence is CSARNTEAFF. In DNA, the CDR3 is TGCAGCGCGCGGAACACTGAAGCTTTCTTT.

The chain is built from TRBV15 and TRBJ1-1; the match to TRBD1 covers 7 bases. The trim removed 0 bases at V and 5 bases at J, leaving 9 bases unmatched. This CDR3 is built from 16 residues. Per the germline V gene, CDR1 is LNHNV and CDR2 is YYDKDF (reference sequence). The CDR3 coding sequence is TGTGCCACCAGCAGAGAGTGGTCAGGGGGGCGAACTGAAGCTTTCTTT. It yields the protein CATSREWSGGRTEAFF.

The gene calls are TRBV19 and TRBJ2-2; D is uncertain. The germline gives CDR1 LNHDA, CDR2 SQIVND (reference sequence). V gave up 2 bases and J gave up 5 bases, with 3 bases separating them. This CDR3 region has 12 residues. CDR3 sequence (DNA): TGTGCCAGTAGTATATGGACCGGGGAGCTGTTTTTT. Translated, it gives CASSIWTGELFF.

The V gene is TRBV10-3, the J gene TRBJ2-5; D is possibly TRBD1 (6 bases). Germline V gene data show CDR1 as ENHRY and CDR2 as SYGVKD. The CDR3 has 13 amino acids. Trimming pared 10 bases from V and 7 bases from J, leaving 19 bases between. The chain's CDR3 is CASSLNLQGTQYF. CDR3 in DNA: TGTGCCAGCAGCCTTAACCTACAGGGGACCCAGTACTTC.

This chain links TRBV12-3 or TRBV12-4 with TRBJ1-5, with D hard to call. This CDR3 contains 13 residues. Trimming stripped 5 bases from V and 2 bases from J, with 7 bases between. CDR3 DNA: TGTGCCAGCAGTCGGGGAGGCAATCAGCCCCAGCATTTT. Encoded protein: CASSRGGNQPQHF.

The chain uses TRBV14 and TRBJ1-4; no clear D. Germline-derived CDR1 and CDR2 are SGHDN and FVKESK. V was cut by 6 bases and J by 8 bases, with 10 bases left in between. The CDR3 contains 12 residues. CDR3 bases: TGTGCCAGCAGTCGGGGTGGGGAAAAACTGTTTTTT. This sequence encodes CASSRGGEKLFF.

For this clonotype: One end of the junction is discordant with germline, which a read error may explain. The chain is built from TRBV20-1 and TRBJ2-2; TRBD1 agrees at 10 bases. CDR1 DFQATT and CDR2 SNEGSKA come from the germline V gene (reference sequence). The CDR3 is 15 amino acids. The CDR3 reads CSAFDRGRDTGEPFF. The CDR3 DNA is TGCAGTGCATTCGACAGGGGGCGAGACACCGGGGAGCCGTTTTTT.

The chain recombines TRBV10-3 with TRBJ2-7; a possible D gene is TRBD1 (6 bases). This CDR3 region has 17 residues. With 3 bases removed from V and 2 bases from J, the gap between germline ends came to 20 bases. The V gene's germline CDR1 is ENHRY and CDR2 SYGVKD. The CDR3 reads CAISDPKPGHQAYEQYF. Here the CDR3 DNA reads TGTGCCATCAGTGATCCTAAACCGGGACACCAGGCCTACGAGCAGTACTTC.

This clonotype was counted only a few times. J is TRBJ1-2 and V is TRBV9; D is unresolved. The CDR3 spans 15 residues. Trimming shortened V by 0 bases and J by 8 bases, and 17 bases separated the two germline ends. From germline, CDR1 is SGDLS and CDR2 YYNGEE. CDR3 nucleotides: TGTGCCAGCAGCGTAGCTGCGTGGGCGAGCGACGGCTACACCTTC. Protein product: CASSVAAWASDGYTF. The full variable domain, with the rest looked up from reference TRBV9 and TRBJ1-2, is DSGVTQTPKHLITATGQRVTLRCSPRSGDLSVYWYQQSLDQGLQFLIQYYNGEERAKGNILERFSAQQFPDLHSELNLSSLELGDSALYFCASSVAAWASDGYTFGSGTRLTVV.

This clonotype was seen ten or more times. The chain has TRBV7-8 and TRBJ2-3; 13 bases map to TRBD2. Germline lookup yields CDR1 SGHVS and CDR2 FQNEAQ. CDR3 length: 16 residues. Unmatched junction bases numbered 7, after V lost 4 bases and J lost 6 bases. The CDR3 is CASSSRLAGGMDTQYF. DNA of the CDR3: TGTGCCAGCAGCTCTAGACTAGCGGGAGGTATGGATACGCAGTATTTT.

This clonotype was observed at least ten times. The rearrangement joins TRBV5-6 to TRBJ2-5, with a tentative D call TRBD2 (5 bases). Germline CDR1 is SGHDT and CDR2 is YYEEEE. CDR3 length: 14 residues. Trimming cost V 4 bases and J 1 base, with 11 bases left between them. The DNA of the CDR3 is TGTGCCAGCAGCCTAGCATCAGGCCAAGAGACCCAGTACTTC. Its protein is CASSLASGQETQYF.